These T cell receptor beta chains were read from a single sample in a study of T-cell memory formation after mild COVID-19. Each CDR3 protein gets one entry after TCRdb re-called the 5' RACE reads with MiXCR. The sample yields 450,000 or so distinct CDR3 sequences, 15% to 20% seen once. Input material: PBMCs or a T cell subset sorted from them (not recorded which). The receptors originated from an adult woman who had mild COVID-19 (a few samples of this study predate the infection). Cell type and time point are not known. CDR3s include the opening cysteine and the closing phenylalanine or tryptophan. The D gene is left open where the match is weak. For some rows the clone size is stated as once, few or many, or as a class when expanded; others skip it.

CASSLASSGSSYEQYF | TGTGCCAGCAGTTTAGCCTCTAGCGGGAGCTCCTACGAGCAGTACTTC | TRBJ2-7 | TRBD2 | TRBV12-3/TRBV12-4 | few | 16
CASSGTVLGELFF | TGTGCCAGCAGCGGGACTGTTCTGGGGGAGCTGTTTTTT | TRBJ2-2 | NA | TRBV5-6 | NA | 13
CASSFGDGNSPLHF | TGTGCCAGCAGTTTTGGGGATGGGAATTCACCCCTCCACTTT | TRBJ1-6 | NA | TRBV12-3/TRBV12-4 | NA | 14
CASSSHASGKSSEQYF | TGTGCCAGCAGCTCCCATGCCAGCGGGAAATCGTCCGAGCAGTACTTC | TRBJ2-7 | TRBD2 | TRBV27 | many | 16
CASSVADGYTF | TGTGCCAGCAGTGTGGCAGATGGCTACACCTTC | TRBJ1-2 | NA | TRBV2 | NA | 11
CASSLERGGTEAFF | TGTGCCAGCAGCTTGGAGCGGGGGGGCACTGAAGCTTTCTTT | TRBJ1-1 | NA | TRBV5-6 | NA | 14
CASSWSTSGSRETQYF | TGTGCCAGCAGCTGGTCGACTAGCGGGAGTCGGGAGACCCAGTACTTC | TRBJ2-5 | TRBD2 | TRBV7-6 | few | 16
CSVEDWSGSKVTQYF | TGCAGCGTTGAAGATTGGAGCGGGAGCAAAGTAACGCAGTATTTT | TRBJ2-3 | TRBD2 | TRBV29-1 | NA | 15
CASRSQVSTDTQYF | TGTGCCAGCAGGTCCCAGGTGAGCACAGATACGCAGTATTTT | TRBJ2-3 | NA | TRBV12-3/TRBV12-4 | NA | 14
CASSLGFHQPQHF | TGTGCCAGCAGTTTAGGTTTCCATCAGCCCCAGCATTTT | TRBJ1-5 | NA | TRBV12-3/TRBV12-4 | few | 13
CASSSSYRKPNGYTF | TGTGCCAGCAGTTCCTCGTACAGGAAGCCCAATGGCTACACCTTC | TRBJ1-2 | NA | TRBV12-3/TRBV12-4 | few | 15
CSARYRTAGELFF | TGCAGTGCTAGATACAGGACAGCCGGGGAGCTGTTTTTT | TRBJ2-2 | NA | TRBV20-1 | many | 13
CASSKVGGAASYEQYF | TGTGCCAGCAGCAAAGTGGGGGGCGCGGCCTCCTACGAGCAGTACTTC | TRBJ2-7 | NA | TRBV4-2 | few | 16
CASSLGRIGSKVTEAFF | TGTGCCAGCAGCTTAGGGAGGATCGGGTCTAAGGTCACTGAAGCTTTCTTT | TRBJ1-1 | NA | TRBV7-9 | NA | 17